This entry features one TCR beta chain sequence. Its specific antigen is unknown. The record has no base qualities; no much larger clone is one base away. These data belong to a study of blood T cell repertoires in COVID-19 (dated by TCRdb to 2018 to 2021). General notes on the study: Samples from collaborators originated in the United States, Italy and Spain and spanned both the acute and convalescent phases of COVID-19. Where available, HLA class I and class II types were taken from metadata supplied by the sample provider and were not determined by assay-based typing. A de-identified subject ID, COVID-19 status, age in years and sex were almost always included in the sample metadata. The repertoires were released in a freely available public database meant as a resource for research on the immune response to SARS-CoV-2. The samples were drawn from the first 160 participants of the ongoing ImmuneRACE study and from 1,254 subjects provided by 6 global collaborators. The prospective study material was composed of cDNA or gDNA derived from T cells, B-cell-depleted T cells, or PBMCs. The dataset comprised deeply sampled blood TCRbeta repertoires from subjects exposed to, actively infected with, or recovered from COVID-19. Summary of the overall study and its limitations: How much clinical and demographic metadata was included differed by source and by participant, and the metadata was provided uncurated.

The germline V gene (reference sequence) specifies PRHDT as CDR1 and FYEKMQ as CDR2. V is pared back by 3 bases and J by 0 bases, with 8 bases lying between the germline termini. Inclusive of the bounding cysteine and phenylalanine, the CDR3 is 15 residues long. The DNA shown is the 45-base CDR3, in frame from base 1. One collaborating source in Seattle enrolled patients during active infection and followed them longitudinally through the course of disease. Whole blood was collected in K2EDTA tubes by collaborating institutions according to the institutions' own protocols. For TCRbeta analysis, collaborator samples were shipped as frozen whole blood, as isolated PBMCs, or as DNA extracted from either sample type. TCRbeta CDR3 regions were amplified from genomic DNA by means of the immunoSEQ Assay, a bias-controlled multiplex PCR. The paper's processing steps were these. Nucleated cell counts per sample were estimated from amplification of reference gene primers within the assay. To quantify the absolute abundance of each unique TCRbeta CDR3 rearrangement, sequence reads were collapsed and filtered. For each sample, productive Simpson clonality was calculated as the square root of Simpson's diversity index over productive rearrangements. TCRdb took over this immuneACCESS table, retaining in-frame rearrangements with V and J assigned. Such tables are incomplete; in checked studies, under half of the missing clones stem from an unresolved V gene, and the remainder is unexplained. V, J and clone size are taken as reported in that table, and D and trimming were inferred from the DNA itself. The sample has a few hundred thousand clones on record, roughly 90% of them singletons. The ten largest clones represent approximately 1.8% of the sample.

Sequenced sample: peripheral blood. Recombination linked TRBV13 to TRBJ1-4; the D gene assignment is ambiguous. This receptor was taken from a woman aged 25 to 39 with COVID-19, enrolled during active disease. CDR3 protein: CASSLGGTTNEKLFF. The DNA is TGTGCCAGCAGCTTGGGAGGGACAACTAATGAAAAACTGTTTTTT. Outside the CDR3, residues come from the reference TRBV13 and TRBJ1-4 proteins, so the full variable domain is: AAGVIQSPRHLIKEKRETATLKCYPIPRHDTVYWYQQGPGQDPQFLISFYEKMQSDKGSIPDRFSAQQFSDYHSELNMSSLELGDSALYFCASSLGGTTNEKLFFGSGTQLSVL.